A single sample is the source of the 25 T cell receptor beta chains below, sequenced in a study of cytomegalovirus exposure and HLA in healthy donors. The PCR used 60 Vbeta and 13 Jbeta primers. Method: immunoSEQ multiplex PCR; TCRdb's copy keeps in-frame clones and lacks some. The sample lists 180,000 or so clones, 80% to 90% seen once, with about a tenth in the top ten. The sample was PBMCs. The source is a man aged 18 to 35 in good health and CMV-seropositive.

The V call is TRBV6-4, the J call TRBJ2-1; 10 bases are shared with TRBD2. Germline V gene lookup returns CDR1 MRHNA and CDR2 SNTAGT. V was pared by 10 bases and J by 8 bases, with 17 bases of the junction left unmatched. CDR3 length: 16 residues. The CDR3 loop reads CATRTSGATITHEQFF. CDR3 DNA: TGTGCCACCAGAACTAGCGGGGCGACTATAACCCATGAGCAGTTCTTC.

On this clone: Compared with germline, one end of the junction differs, possibly owing to a read error. The chain combines TRBV7-7 with TRBJ2-5; the match to TRBD2 covers 10 bases. This CDR3 is built from 15 residues. Germline-derived CDR1 and CDR2 are SSHAT and FNYEAQ (reference sequence). The CDR3 DNA reads TGTGCTAGCAGCTCCACTAGCGGGGCCCAAGAGACCCAGTACTTC. It translates to CASSSTSGAQETQYF.

In this sample, this clone turned up a few times. The V call is TRBV5-6, the J call TRBJ2-1; 7 bases align to TRBD1. The CDR3 is made up of 13 amino acids. From germline, CDR1 is SGHDT and CDR2 YYEEEE. J gave up 4 bases and V 4 bases, and 2 bases lay outside the gene matches. The CDR3 spells CASSPTGYNEQFF. CDR3 DNA sequence: TGTGCCAGCAGCCCGACAGGGTACAATGAGCAGTTCTTC.

V gene TRBV4-3 combines with J gene TRBJ2-3; 8 bases are a match to TRBD2. Losses at the gene ends were 0 bases for V and 2 bases for J; bases not matched to a gene: 7. CDR1 and CDR2 from the germline V gene are LGHNA and YSLEER. This CDR3 region has 17 residues. The CDR3 protein is CASSQDGAGGNTDTQYF. The CDR3 bases are TGCGCCAGCAGCCAAGATGGGGCGGGGGGTAACACAGATACGCAGTATTTT.

The V and J genes are TRBV14 and TRBJ1-6, with 11 bases identical to TRBD1. With 4 bases clipped from V and 4 bases from J, the junction kept 9 bases outside the gene matches. Germline loops: CDR1 SGHDN, CDR2 FVKESK. The CDR3 extends over 18 amino acids. CDR3 in amino acids: CASSPGQGATQYNSPLHF. CDR3 sequence (DNA): TGTGCCAGCAGCCCTGGACAGGGGGCTACCCAGTATAATTCACCCCTCCACTTT.

The chain uses TRBV6-1 and TRBJ2-3; either TRBD1 or TRBD2 may supply D (6 bases each). The germline V gene has CDR1 MNHNS and CDR2 SASEGT. The CDR3 consists of 14 residues. V lost 8 bases to trimming and J lost 2 bases, with 14 bases between them. CDR3 residues: CASGGGRITDTQYF. The DNA for the CDR3 is TGTGCCAGCGGTGGGGGGCGGATCACAGATACGCAGTATTTT.

J is TRBJ2-7 and V is TRBV27; weak D call: TRBD1 (6 bases). There are 16 residues in the CDR3. The V end was cut by 2 bases, the J end by 5 bases, with 19 bases between. Looked up from germline, CDR1 is MNHEY and CDR2 is SMNVEV (reference sequence). Here the CDR3 DNA reads TGTGCCAGCAGTTTAACGGCAGGGGAGAACGTAGACGAGCAGTACTTC. This sequence encodes CASSLTAGENVDEQYF.

This clone was seen once. The chain has TRBV2 and TRBJ1-5; D is undetermined. The length of the CDR3 is 14 residues. The V end lost 8 bases, the J end lost 2 bases, and 13 bases lay between the germline ends. The germline V gene has CDR1 SNHLY and CDR2 FYNNEI. The CDR3, as DNA: TGTGCCAGCGCTAAATCGTCGGGCAATCAGCCCCAGCATTTT. Translated, it gives CASAKSSGNQPQHF.

This clone was recorded only once. The V gene is TRBV15, the J gene TRBJ2-1; TRBD1 is a possible D gene (5 bases). Germline V CDR1 and CDR2: LNHNV, YYDKDF (reference sequence). Trimming took 2 bases from V and 7 from J, leaving 9 bases between them. This CDR3 has 13 amino acids. CDR3 in amino acids: CATSRQGENEQFF. The CDR3 DNA follows: TGTGCCACCAGCAGACAGGGTGAAAATGAGCAGTTCTTC.

This chain links TRBV10-2 with TRBJ2-4; D perhaps matches TRBD1 (6 bases). The V end was cut by 1 base, the J end by 0 bases, with 10 bases between. This CDR3 region has 16 residues. The germline CDR1 and CDR2 sequences are WSHSY and SAAADI. The CDR3 DNA reads as TGCGCCAGCAGTGAGTGGGGGCAGGAAGCCAAAAACATTCAGTACTTC. This gives the protein CASSEWGQEAKNIQYF.

The J gene is TRBJ1-1, the V gene TRBV29-1; 7 nucleotides align to TRBD1. The CDR3 has 14 residues. The germline CDR1 and CDR2 sequences are SQVTM and ANQGSEA. Germline trimming cut 7 bases from V and 0 bases from J; bases unmatched to any gene: 8. Here the CDR3 reads CSANDRALNTEAFF. The CDR3 DNA is TGCAGCGCCAACGACAGGGCCCTGAACACTGAAGCTTTCTTT.

V is TRBV19 and J is TRBJ1-5; D is perhaps TRBD1 (5 bases). With 1 base removed from V and 9 bases from J, the gap between germline ends came to 7 bases. Looked up from germline, CDR1 is LNHDA and CDR2 is SQIVND (reference sequence). The CDR3 spans 12 residues. The CDR3, as DNA: TGTGCCAGTAGTATAGCCACAGGGCCCCAGCATTTT. It codes for CASSIATGPQHF.

The chain links TRBV5-1 to TRBJ2-2; possibly TRBD1 for D (7 bases). The CDR3 loop spans 15 amino acids. V was shortened by 7 bases and J by 0 bases, with 13 bases between the two germline ends. Germline values: CDR1 SGHRS, CDR2 YFSETQ. This CDR3 reads CASGRGAPNTGELFF. The CDR3 nucleotides read TGCGCCAGCGGCAGGGGGGCCCCGAACACCGGGGAGCTGTTTTTT.

V gene TRBV7-2 combines with J gene TRBJ1-2; D perhaps matches TRBD1 (6 bases). The CDR3 spans 14 residues. Germline CDR1 is SGHTA and CDR2 is FQGNSA. V was cut by 5 bases and J by 4 bases, with 14 bases left in between. The CDR3 is CASSKRQVSYGYTF. CDR3 nucleotides: TGTGCCAGCAGCAAACGACAGGTTTCCTATGGCTACACCTTC.

This clone appeared once. Other DNA variants within this sample encode the same CDR3. The genes are TRBV30 and TRBJ1-4; D is unclear. Germline-derived CDR1 and CDR2 are GTSNPN and SVGIG (reference sequence). This CDR3 spans 15 amino acids. Trimming removed 2 bases from V and 5 bases from J, with 15 bases in between. The CDR3 DNA reads TGTGCCTGGAGTTATCGGACGGGAAGAAATGAAAAACTGTTTTTT. Translating it yields CAWSYRTGRNEKLFF.

The chain joins TRBV6-5 to TRBJ2-1, with 7 positions matching TRBD1. V shed 4 bases and J 16 bases; nucleotides not matched to a gene: 16. The germline V gene encodes CDR1 MNHEY and CDR2 SVGAGI. This CDR3 contains 14 residues. The CDR3 region has the DNA TGTGCCAGCAGTTTACCGACAGACAGGGTACACCAATTCTTC. Its translation is CASSLPTDRVHQFF.

The chain's CDR3 is CASSSLRVSGEQFF. The CDR3 bases are TGTGCCAGCAGCTCACTGCGGGTCTCGGGTGAGCAGTTCTTC. This chain joins TRBV7-9 and TRBJ2-1; D might be TRBD2 (5 bases). The CDR3 is made up of 14 amino acids. The germline V gene encodes CDR1 SEHNR and CDR2 FQNEAQ (reference sequence). V lost 4 bases and J lost 9, with 16 bases in between. The entire variable domain, with the rest obtained from reference TRBV7-9 and TRBJ2-1, is as follows: DTGVSQNPRHKITKRGQNVTFRCDPISEHNRLYWYRQTLGQGPEFLTYFQNEAQLEKSRLLSDRFSAERPKGSFSTLEIQRTEQGDSAMYLCASSSLRVSGEQFFGPGTRLTVL.

The V gene is TRBV21-1, the J gene TRBJ2-5; the D call TRBD1 from the table was never checked on the DNA. TRBV21-1 is an annotated pseudogene. The CDR3 covers 16 residues. The CDR3 protein is CASSKVGTQTVGAQYF. The CDR3 region has the DNA TGTGCCAGCAGCAAAGTTGGTACCCAAACCGTAGGGGCCCAGTACTTC.

CDR3 sequence (DNA): TGTGCCAGGGGGGGGATCAAGAACACTGAAGCTTTCTTT. As protein: CARGGIKNTEAFF. The gene calls are TRBV19 and TRBJ1-1; D may be TRBD1 (5 bases). Trimming pared 9 bases from V and 1 base from J, leaving 12 bases between. The CDR3 consists of 13 residues. Germline loops: CDR1 LNHDA, CDR2 SQIVND (reference sequence).

The J gene is TRBJ1-4, the V gene TRBV7-9; D gene ambiguous. The CDR3 sequence is 13 residues long. V shed 7 bases and J shed 0 bases, with 6 bases lying between them. CDR1 and CDR2 (germline): SEHNR, FQNEAQ (reference sequence). The CDR3 DNA reads as TGTGCCAGCAAAGAGGCAACTAATGAAAAACTGTTTTTT. Protein sequence: CASKEATNEKLFF.

The rearrangement links TRBV4-1 to TRBJ1-6; D remains unclear. The V end was cut by 0 bases, the J end by 8 bases, with 14 bases between. The germline V gene has CDR1 MGHRA and CDR2 YSYEKL. The CDR3 is made up of 16 amino acids. The CDR3 spells CASSQEPGSSYSPLHF. In nucleotides, the CDR3 is TGCGCCAGCAGCCAAGAACCCGGGAGCAGCTATTCACCCCTCCACTTT.

This chain joins TRBV5-6 and TRBJ2-5, with D maybe TRBD2 (5 bases). Trimming took off 0 bases at V and 11 bases at J, with 11 bases between the two ends. Germline assignment: CDR1 SGHDT and CDR2 YYEEEE. The CDR3 consists of 12 residues. Here the CDR3 reads CASSLGPREQYF. The CDR3 bases are TGTGCCAGCAGCTTGGGCCCTAGGGAGCAGTACTTC.

The chain combines TRBV4-1 with TRBJ2-5; D possibly corresponds to TRBD1 (6 bases). Deletions cut 1 base from V and 5 bases from J, with 17 bases between. The germline V gene has CDR1 MGHRA and CDR2 YSYEKL. The CDR3 runs to 16 residues. The CDR3 nucleotides are TGCGCCAGCAGCCAAGGGGAGAGCGGACAGTTGGAGACCCAGTACTTC. It is translated as CASSQGESGQLETQYF.

The chain combines TRBV7-2 with TRBJ1-1, with 7 bases lining up with TRBD1. CDR3 length: 11 residues. Germline V gene lookup returns CDR1 SGHTA and CDR2 FQGNSA. V gave up 10 bases and J gave up 12 bases; unmatched junction bases: 11. This chain's CDR3 is CAITGQTEPFF. The CDR3 coding sequence is TGTGCCATTACGGGACAGACGGAACCTTTCTTT.

This clone was seen a handful of times. This chain joins TRBV4-3 and TRBJ1-3; 8 bases fit TRBD1. CDR3 length: 19 amino acids. In germline, CDR1 is LGHNA, CDR2 YSLEER. V dropped 1 base and J dropped 5; count of bases not matched to a gene: 16. For the CDR3, the DNA is TGCGCCAGCAGCCAAGCCTATGGGAGAGGAGGCAGGGGGCGAAACACCATATATTTT. Translation gives CASSQAYGRGGRGRNTIYF.